This T cell receptor beta chain was recovered during a study of cytomegalovirus exposure and HLA in healthy donors. The wider study: Out of 150 million to 200 million T cells, an earlier analysis found 117 million unique TCR beta sequences in total.

The CDR3 contains 15 residues. From germline, CDR1 is MNHEY and CDR2 SVGAGI. V trimming: 0 bases; J trimming: 4 bases; junction bases outside the gene matches: 2. With regard to this clone: Antigen unknown.

The PCR made use of 60 Vbeta and 13 Jbeta primers. Profiled with immunoSEQ multiplex PCR; TCRdb holds only in-frame clones, not every one. Of some 120,000 clones detected, about 75% appear once; the ten largest clones hold approximately 12%. Study results and limitations: DRB1 showed the most TCR associations and HLA-C the fewest in a later analysis, as rates varied by HLA locus.

The clonotype was recovered from a middle-aged woman in good health and CMV-seropositive. The chain employs TRBV6-5 and TRBJ2-7; 11 bases are shared with TRBD2. Sequenced material: PBMCs. The CDR3 DNA sequence: TGTGCCAGCAGTTACTCTTCTAGCGGGGGGTACGAGCAGTACTTC. Translated, it gives CASSYSSSGGYEQYF.